This T cell receptor beta chain was identified in a study of T cell responses to AZD1222 COVID-19 vaccine. The study, taken as a whole, reports: At baseline, seropositivity was found in only a handful of AZD1222 recipients. Vaccine-associated CD4 TCRs ranged over spike, dominating at 160-218 and 743-854. Mostly white British, mostly female donors; authors suggested clonal diversity may be underestimated. Spike-specific TCR breadth and depth rose after two AZD1222 doses.

Sequencing was performed with immunoSEQ multiplex PCR; in TCRdb, only in-frame clones are kept and a portion is missing. Found here are 100,000 to 120,000 clones, around nine tenths of them singletons; the top ten hold 3.1%. This CDR3 is 16 amino acids long. Trimming cost V 5 bases and J 4 bases; bases outside gene matches: 10. The V gene's germline CDR1 is KGHDR and CDR2 SFDVKD. Only one count was recorded for this clone. Its antigen is as yet unknown. The J gene is TRBJ2-5, the V gene TRBV24-1; TRBD1 matches at 9 bases. This TCR was sampled from an adult in good health. Specimen: peripheral blood, collected on day 0 of MenACWY control vaccination. CDR3 sequence: CATSGPGQGVGETQYF. For the CDR3, the DNA is TGTGCCACCAGTGGGCCGGGACAGGGAGTCGGAGAGACCCAGTACTTC.